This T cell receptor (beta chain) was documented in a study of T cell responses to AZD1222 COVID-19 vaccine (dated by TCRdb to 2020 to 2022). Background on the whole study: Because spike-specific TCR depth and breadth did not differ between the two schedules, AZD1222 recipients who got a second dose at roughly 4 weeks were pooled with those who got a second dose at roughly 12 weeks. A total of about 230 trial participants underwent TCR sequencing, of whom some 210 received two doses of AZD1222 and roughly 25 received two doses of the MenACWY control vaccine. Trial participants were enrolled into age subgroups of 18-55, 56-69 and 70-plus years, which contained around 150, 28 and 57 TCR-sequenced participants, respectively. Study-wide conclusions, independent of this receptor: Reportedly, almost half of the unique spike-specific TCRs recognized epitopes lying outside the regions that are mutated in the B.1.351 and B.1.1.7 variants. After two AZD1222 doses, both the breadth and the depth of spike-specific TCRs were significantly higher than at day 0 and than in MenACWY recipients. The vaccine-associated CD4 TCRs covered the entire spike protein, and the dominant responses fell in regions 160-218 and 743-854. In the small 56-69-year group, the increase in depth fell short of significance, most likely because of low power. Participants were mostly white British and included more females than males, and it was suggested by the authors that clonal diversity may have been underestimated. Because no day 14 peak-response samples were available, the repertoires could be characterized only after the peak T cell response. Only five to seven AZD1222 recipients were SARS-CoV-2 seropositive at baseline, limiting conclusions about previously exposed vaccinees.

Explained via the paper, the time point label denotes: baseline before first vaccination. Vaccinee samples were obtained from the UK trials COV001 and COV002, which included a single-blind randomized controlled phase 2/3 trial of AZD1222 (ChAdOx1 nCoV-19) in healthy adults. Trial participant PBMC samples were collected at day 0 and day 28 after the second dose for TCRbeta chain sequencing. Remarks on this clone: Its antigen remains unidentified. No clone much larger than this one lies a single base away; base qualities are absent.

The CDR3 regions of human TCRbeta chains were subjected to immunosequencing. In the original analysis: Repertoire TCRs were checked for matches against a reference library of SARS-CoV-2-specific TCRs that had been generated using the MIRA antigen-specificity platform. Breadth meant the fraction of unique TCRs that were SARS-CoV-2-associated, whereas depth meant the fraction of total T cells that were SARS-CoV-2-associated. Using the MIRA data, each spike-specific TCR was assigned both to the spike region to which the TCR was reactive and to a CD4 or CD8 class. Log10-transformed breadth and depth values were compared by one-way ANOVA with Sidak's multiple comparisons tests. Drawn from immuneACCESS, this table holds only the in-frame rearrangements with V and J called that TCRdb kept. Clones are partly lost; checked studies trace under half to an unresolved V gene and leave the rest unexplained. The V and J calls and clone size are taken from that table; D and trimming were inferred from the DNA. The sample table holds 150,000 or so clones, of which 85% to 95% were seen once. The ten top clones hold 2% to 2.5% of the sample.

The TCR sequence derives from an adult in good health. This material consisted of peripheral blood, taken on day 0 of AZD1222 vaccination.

The bases read TGTGCCAGTAGTATCCGGGGGCAGAATAAAAGGGAGCAGTACTTC. Its protein reads: CASSIRGQNKREQYF. The rearrangement joined TRBV19 to TRBJ2-7, with a tentative D call of TRBD1 or TRBD2, each matching 6 bases. V loses 3 bases, J loses 7 bases, and the germline ends lie 19 bases apart. The CDR3 holds 15 amino acids from the cysteine to the phenylalanine. Just CDR3 DNA is preserved here, 45 bases in frame from base 1. CDR1 and CDR2, looked up from the germline V gene (reference sequence), are LNHDA and SQIVND.